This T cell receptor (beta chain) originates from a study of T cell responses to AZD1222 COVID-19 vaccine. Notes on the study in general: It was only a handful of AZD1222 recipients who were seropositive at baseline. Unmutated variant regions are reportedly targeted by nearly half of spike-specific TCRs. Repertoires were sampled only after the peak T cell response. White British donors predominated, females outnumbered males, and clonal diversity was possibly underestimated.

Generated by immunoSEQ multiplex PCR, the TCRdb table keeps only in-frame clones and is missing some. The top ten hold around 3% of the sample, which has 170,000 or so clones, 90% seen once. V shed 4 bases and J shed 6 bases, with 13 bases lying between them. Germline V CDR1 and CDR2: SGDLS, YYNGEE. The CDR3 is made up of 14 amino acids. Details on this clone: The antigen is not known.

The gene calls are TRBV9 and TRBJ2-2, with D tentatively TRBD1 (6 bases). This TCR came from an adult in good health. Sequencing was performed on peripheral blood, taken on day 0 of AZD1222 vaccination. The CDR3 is CASSPVGGPGELFF. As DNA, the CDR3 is TGTGCCAGCAGCCCCGTTGGGGGCCCCGGGGAGCTGTTTTTT.